A single sample gave rise to the 2 T cell receptor beta chains below, sequenced in a study of pediatric ulcerative colitis. TCRdb's table, derived via immunoSEQ multiplex PCR, lists solely in-frame clones and lacks some. Here the sample spans tens of thousands of clones, about 86% being singletons. Material for sequencing was blood. The source is a boy between 5 and 17 years old with severe ulcerative colitis.

The rearrangement links TRBV30 to TRBJ2-1; 10 bases are shared with TRBD2. Germline-derived CDR1 and CDR2 are GTSNPN and SVGIG (reference sequence). The CDR3 sequence is 13 residues long. Trimming removed 8 bases from V and 7 bases from J; junction bases left unmatched: 8. The CDR3, as DNA: TGTGCCGCCAAGACTAGCGGGTTGAATGAGCAGTTCTTC. Translation: CAAKTSGLNEQFF.

This clone was seen once. The chain has TRBV2 and TRBJ1-1, with unresolved D. Germline-derived CDR1 and CDR2 are SNHLY and FYNNEI. This CDR3 region has 14 residues. V dropped 3 bases and J dropped 1 base, with 9 bases sitting between them. The DNA of the CDR3 is TGTGCCAGCAGTGACCCGGCAACGAACACTGAAGCTTTCTTT. It codes for CASSDPATNTEAFF. Based on the CDR3 plus reference TRBV2 and TRBJ1-1, the full variable domain is EPEVTQTPSHQVTQMGQEVILRCVPISNHLYFYWYRQILGQKVEFLVSFYNNEISEKSEIFDDQFSVERPDGSNFTLKIRSTKLEDSAMYFCASSDPATNTEAFFGQGTRLTVV.